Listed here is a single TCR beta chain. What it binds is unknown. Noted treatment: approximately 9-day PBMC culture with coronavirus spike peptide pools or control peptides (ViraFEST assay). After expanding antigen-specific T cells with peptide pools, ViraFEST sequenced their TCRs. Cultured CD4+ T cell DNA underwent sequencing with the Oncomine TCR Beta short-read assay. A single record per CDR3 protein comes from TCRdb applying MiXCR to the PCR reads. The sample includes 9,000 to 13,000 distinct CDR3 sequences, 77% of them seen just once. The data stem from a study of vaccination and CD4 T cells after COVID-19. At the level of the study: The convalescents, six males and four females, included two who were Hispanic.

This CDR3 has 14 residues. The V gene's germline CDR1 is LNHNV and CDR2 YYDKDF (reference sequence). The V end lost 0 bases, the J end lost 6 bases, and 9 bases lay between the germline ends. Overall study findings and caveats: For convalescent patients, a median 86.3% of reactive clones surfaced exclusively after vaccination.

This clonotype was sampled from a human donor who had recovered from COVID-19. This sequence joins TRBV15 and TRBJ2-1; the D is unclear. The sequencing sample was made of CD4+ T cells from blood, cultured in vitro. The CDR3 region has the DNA TGTGCCACCAGCAGAGATCTGGCAACCAATGAGCAGTTCTTC. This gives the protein CATSRDLATNEQFF.